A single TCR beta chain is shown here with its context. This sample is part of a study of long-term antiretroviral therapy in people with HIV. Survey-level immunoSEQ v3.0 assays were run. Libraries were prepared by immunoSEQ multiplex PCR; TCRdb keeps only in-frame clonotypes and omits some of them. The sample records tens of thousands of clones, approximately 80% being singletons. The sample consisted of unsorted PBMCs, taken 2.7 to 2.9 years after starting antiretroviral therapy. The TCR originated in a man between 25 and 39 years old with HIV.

CDR3 nucleotides: TGTGCCAGCAGCTTAGGACAGCCCCTCTCTGGGGCCAACGTCCTGACTTTC. Its translation: CASSLGQPLSGANVLTF. The gene calls are TRBV13 and TRBJ2-6; D unresolved. CDR1 and CDR2 (germline): PRHDT, FYEKMQ (reference sequence). The CDR3 runs 17 residues. The V gene lost 0 bases and the J gene lost 0 bases, with 9 bases spanning the gap.